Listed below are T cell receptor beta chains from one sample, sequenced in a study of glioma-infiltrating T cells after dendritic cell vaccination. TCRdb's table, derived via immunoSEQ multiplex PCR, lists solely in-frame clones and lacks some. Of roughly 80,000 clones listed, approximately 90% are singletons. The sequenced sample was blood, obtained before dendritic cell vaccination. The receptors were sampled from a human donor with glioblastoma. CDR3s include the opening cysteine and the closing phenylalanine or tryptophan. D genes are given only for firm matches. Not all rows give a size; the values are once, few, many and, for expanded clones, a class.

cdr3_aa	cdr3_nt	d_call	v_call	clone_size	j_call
CASSQDFSGAFEDTQYF	TGTGCCAGCAGCCAAGATTTTAGCGGGGCCTTTGAGGATACGCAGTATTTT	TRBD2	TRBV4-2	-	TRBJ2-3
CASSSGGTGGAATNEKLFF	TGTGCCAGCAGCTCCGGAGGGACAGGGGGCGCAGCAACTAATGAAAAACTGTTTTTT	TRBD1	TRBV5-4	-	TRBJ1-4
CASSSLGGSTDTQYF	TGTGCCAGTAGTTCCCTCGGGGGAAGCACAGATACGCAGTATTTT	-	TRBV19	-	TRBJ2-3
CASSYPGLAGVNEQFF	TGTGCCAGCAGTTACCCGGGACTAGCGGGAGTCAATGAGCAGTTCTTC	TRBD2	TRBV6-5	-	TRBJ2-1
CASAGLEYEQYF	TGCGCCAGCGCCGGTCTAGAATACGAGCAGTACTTC	-	TRBV10-2	-	TRBJ2-7
CASSARQGEQYF	TGTGCCAGCAGCGCCCGACAGGGCGAGCAGTACTTC	TRBD1	TRBV7-6	-	TRBJ2-7
CASSEKGVGEKLFF	TGTGCCAGCAGTGAGAAGGGGGTCGGGGAAAAACTGTTTTTT	-	TRBV2	-	TRBJ1-4
CASSSGQGGYEQYF	TGCGCCAGCAGCTCCGGACAGGGGGGCTACGAGCAGTACTTC	TRBD1	TRBV5-1	-	TRBJ2-7
CASSQEQGSSSYNEQFF	TGCGCCAGCAGCCAAGAGCAGGGGTCGAGCTCCTACAATGAGCAGTTCTTC	-	TRBV4-1	-	TRBJ2-1
CSVNRGLDDEQFF	TGCAGCGTTAACAGGGGCCTAGACGATGAGCAGTTCTTC	TRBD1	TRBV29-1	-	TRBJ2-1
CASSYYRGEQFF	TGTGCCAGCAGTTATTACAGGGGTGAGCAGTTCTTC	TRBD1	TRBV6-5	-	TRBJ2-1
CASSPTEGGNSPLHF	TGTGCCAGCAGTCCGACCGAAGGGGGCAATTCACCCCTCCACTTT	TRBD1	TRBV6-1	-	TRBJ1-6
CASLVGPANTGELFF	TGTGCCAGCTTAGTGGGGCCCGCGAACACCGGGGAGCTGTTTTTT	-	TRBV6-1	-	TRBJ2-2
CASRTGQGGYEQYF	TGTGCCAGCAGGACGGGACAGGGAGGGTACGAGCAGTACTTC	TRBD1	TRBV6-1	-	TRBJ2-7
CASTGQGADGYTF	TGTGCCAGCACTGGACAGGGGGCTGATGGCTACACCTTC	TRBD1	TRBV2	-	TRBJ1-2
CASRNGGPTVNEQFF	TGTGCCAGCAGAAATGGCGGTCCGACAGTCAATGAGCAGTTCTTC	-	TRBV6-5	-	TRBJ2-1
CASSRAGGVYEQYF	TGTGCCAGCTCGCGCGCCGGGGGGGTTTACGAGCAGTACTTC	TRBD2	TRBV18	-	TRBJ2-7
CASMLGAPYINTGELFF	TGTGCCAGTATGTTGGGGGCCCCCTACATCAACACCGGGGAGCTGTTTTTT	-	TRBV19	once	TRBJ2-2
CASTLTSGVNTGELFF	TGCGCCAGCACCTTGACTAGCGGGGTTAACACCGGGGAGCTGTTTTTT	TRBD2	TRBV5-1	-	TRBJ2-2
CASSLGGQGSYEQYF	TGCGCCAGCAGCTTGGGCGGACAGGGCTCCTACGAGCAGTACTTC	TRBD1	TRBV5-1	-	TRBJ2-7
CASSLRSGGPDGRQYF	TGTGCCAGCAGCCTCCGTAGCGGGGGGCCCGACGGGCGGCAGTACTTC	TRBD2	TRBV4-2	-	TRBJ2-7
CAWSVPGTGRYF	TGTGCCTGGAGTGTACCAGGGACAGGGAGGTACTTC	TRBD1	TRBV30	-	TRBJ2-4
CASSGPGLVKEETQYF	TGTGCCAGTAGTGGTCCGGGACTAGTAAAAGAAGAGACCCAGTACTTC	TRBD2	TRBV19	once	TRBJ2-5
CAWNHLSGIGYTF	TGTGCCTGGAACCACCTGTCAGGGATCGGCTACACCTTC	-	TRBV30	-	TRBJ1-2
CASSAPTGLAGGLGEQFF	TGTGCCAGCAGCGCCCCTACGGGGCTAGCGGGAGGGCTGGGTGAGCAGTTCTTC	TRBD2	TRBV9	-	TRBJ2-1
CSVQFGGRGKDTQYF	TGCAGCGTTCAGTTCGGCGGGAGGGGGAAGGATACGCAGTATTTT	TRBD2	TRBV29-1	-	TRBJ2-3
CASSRSNQPQHF	TGTGCCAGCAGCAGGAGCAATCAGCCCCAGCATTTT	-	TRBV6-1	-	TRBJ1-5
CASRVRQEGREQYF	TGTGCCAGCAGAGTCAGGCAGGAGGGAAGGGAGCAGTACTTC	-	TRBV11-2	-	TRBJ2-7
CASSLARDRTYEQYF	TGCGCCAGCAGCTTGGCCCGGGACAGGACCTACGAGCAGTACTTC	TRBD1	TRBV5-1	-	TRBJ2-7
CVTAGGWGNIQYF	TGTGTCACGGCGGGGGGCTGGGGAAACATTCAGTACTTC	TRBD2	TRBV19	-	TRBJ2-4
CASSHGQGGTGELFF	TGTGCCAGCAGCCACGGACAGGGAGGCACCGGGGAGCTGTTTTTT	TRBD1	TRBV7-3	-	TRBJ2-2
CASRKDRGPSQPQHF	TGCGCCAGCAGAAAGGACAGGGGGCCGAGTCAGCCCCAGCATTTT	TRBD1	TRBV5-1	-	TRBJ1-5
CASSSALARDYEQYF	TGTGCCAGCAGTTCCGCATTGGCCCGGGACTACGAGCAGTACTTC	-	TRBV6-5	-	TRBJ2-7
CASSENTGPRVNEQFF	TGTGCCAGCAGTGAGAATACCGGGCCCAGGGTCAATGAGCAGTTCTTC	-	TRBV2	-	TRBJ2-1